What follows are 8 T cell receptor beta chains derived from one specimen sequenced in a study of Graves' ophthalmopathy and Graves' hyperthyroidism. RNA transcripts yielded amplified TCR beta CDR3 regions. First-round RT-PCR relied on HTBI primers, and a second-round multiplex PCR came next. Via MiXCR, TCRdb re-called the multiplex PCR reads, giving one row per CDR3 protein. The sample holds 350,000 to 400,000 distinct CDR3 sequences, 15% to 20% seen once. Sequences were obtained from peripheral blood. All receptors come from a woman younger than 30 with Graves' ophthalmopathy.

This clonotype was detected many times. The V call is TRBV12-3 or TRBV12-4, the J call TRBJ2-7, with a possible D match to TRBD1 (5 bases). CDR3 length: 14 residues. V lost 5 bases and J 0 bases, leaving 11 bases between the germline ends. CDR3 region: CASSPDRTSYEQYF. CDR3 nucleotide sequence: TGTGCCAGCAGTCCCGACAGAACCTCCTACGAGCAGTACTTC.

This clonotype was seen at least ten times. The rearrangement uses TRBV7-3 and TRBJ2-5; 9 nucleotides align to TRBD2. This CDR3 has 16 amino acids. With 2 bases clipped from V and 2 bases from J, the junction kept 6 bases outside the gene matches. CDR1 SGHTA and CDR2 FQGTGA come from the germline V gene. The CDR3 bases are TGTGCCAGCAGCTTAGGTAGCGGGGGCTTTCAAGAGACCCAGTACTTC. This gives the protein CASSLGSGGFQETQYF.

This clonotype was counted ten times or more. This chain uses TRBV9 with TRBJ2-7; a possible D gene is TRBD2 (5 bases). Germline lookup yields CDR1 SGDLS and CDR2 YYNGEE. V was clipped by 2 bases and J by 6 bases, with 15 bases between them. The CDR3 spans 14 residues. The DNA of the CDR3 is TGTGCCAGCAGCGTTCGACTGGGAGTCGCCGAGCAGTACTTC. Translating it yields CASSVRLGVAEQYF.

This clonotype was picked up many times. The chain combines TRBV3-1 with TRBJ2-2; D could derive from TRBD1 or TRBD2 (5 bases each). The CDR3 is made up of 15 amino acids. V was clipped by 7 bases and J by 4 bases, with 16 bases between them. Germline V gene sequence: CDR1 LGHDT, CDR2 YNNKEL (reference sequence). This CDR3 reads CASTATGTITGELFF. The CDR3 DNA sequence: TGTGCCAGCACCGCTACCGGGACGATCACCGGGGAGCTGTTTTTT.

The V call is TRBV5-5, the J call TRBJ2-7, with 7 bases that match TRBD1. The CDR3 runs to 15 residues. Germline V gene sequence: CDR1 SGHKS, CDR2 YYEKEE (reference sequence). The V and J ends lost 0 bases and 2 bases, in that order; junction bases with no gene match: 5. CDR3 sequence (DNA): TGTGCCAGCAGCTTGGCCCCGCAGGGGGCCTACGAGCAGTACTTC. Translated: CASSLAPQGAYEQYF.

In this sample, this clonotype turned up many times. This sequence joins TRBV15 and TRBJ2-7; no clear D gene. The CDR3 has 14 amino acids. The V and J ends lost 6 bases and 4 bases respectively, with 16 bases between them. CDR1 and CDR2 (germline): LNHNV, YYDKDF (reference sequence). The CDR3 nucleotides read TGTGCCACCAGTACGAGAATAGGTATATACGAGCAGTACTTC. This encodes CATSTRIGIYEQYF.

This clonotype was counted at least ten times. This chain joins TRBV6-5 and TRBJ1-1; D unresolved. The CDR3 totals 14 residues. V lost 9 bases and J 4 bases, leaving 18 bases between the germline ends. Per germline, CDR1 MNHEY and CDR2 SVGAGI. The CDR3 is CASSAGSEGTEAFF. CDR3 nucleotide sequence: TGTGCCAGTTCGGCTGGATCGGAAGGCACTGAAGCTTTCTTT.

This clonotype was found many times. This chain joins TRBV27 and TRBJ2-5; the match to TRBD2 covers 11 bases. CDR3 size: 16 residues. From germline, CDR1 is MNHEY and CDR2 SMNVEV (reference sequence). V dropped 2 bases and J dropped 5; count of bases not matched to a gene: 7. This CDR3 is CASSLVVAGGRETQYF. The CDR3 DNA reads TGTGCCAGCAGTTTAGTGGTAGCGGGAGGGAGGGAGACCCAGTACTTC.